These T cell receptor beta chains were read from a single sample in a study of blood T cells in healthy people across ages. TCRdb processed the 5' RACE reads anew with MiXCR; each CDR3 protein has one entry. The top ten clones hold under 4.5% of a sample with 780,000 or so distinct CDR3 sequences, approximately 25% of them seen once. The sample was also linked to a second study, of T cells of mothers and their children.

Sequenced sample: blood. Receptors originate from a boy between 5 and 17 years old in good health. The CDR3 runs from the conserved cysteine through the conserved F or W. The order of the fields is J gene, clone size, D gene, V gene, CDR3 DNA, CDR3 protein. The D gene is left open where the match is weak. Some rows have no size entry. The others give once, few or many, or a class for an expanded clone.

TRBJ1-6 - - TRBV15 TGTGCCACCAGCGGTCAACCGGGGATCGGGTATTCACCCCTCCACTTT CATSGQPGIGYSPLHF
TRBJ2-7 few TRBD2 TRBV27 TGTGCCAGCAGTTTAGAAGGTTCTAGCGGGGGGACCCGTTACGAGCAGTACTTC CASSLEGSSGGTRYEQYF
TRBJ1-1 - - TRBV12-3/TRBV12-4 TGTGCCAGCAGTCGTTCATGGAACGAAGCTTTCTTT CASSRSWNEAFF
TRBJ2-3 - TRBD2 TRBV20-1 TGCAGTGCTAGAGATGAGACTAGCGGGCAATCGGCAGATACGCAGTATTTT CSARDETSGQSADTQYF
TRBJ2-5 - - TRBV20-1 TGCAGTGCTAGAGTTCCTGGGTCGTGGGCCCAGTACTTC CSARVPGSWAQYF
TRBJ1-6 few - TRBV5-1 TGCGCCAGCAGCTGGGCGGACAGACAAAATTCACCCCTCCACTTT CASSWADRQNSPLHF
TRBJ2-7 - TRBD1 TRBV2 TGTGCCAGCAGGGGAACAGGGGGCCGAACATACGAGCAGTACTTC CASRGTGGRTYEQYF
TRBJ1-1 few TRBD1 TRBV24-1 TGTGCCACCAGTGATCCGGGACAGCCCACTGAAGCTTTCTTT CATSDPGQPTEAFF
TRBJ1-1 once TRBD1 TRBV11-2 TGTGCCAGCAGCTACCCGACAGGGTTGAACACTGAAGCTTTCTTT CASSYPTGLNTEAFF
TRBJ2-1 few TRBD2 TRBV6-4 TGTGCCAGCTCGAACGGCCTGGGGGGGAATGAGCAGTTCTTC CASSNGLGGNEQFF
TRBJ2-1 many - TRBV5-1 TGCGCCAGCAGCTTGTCGGGGACCTACAATGAGCAGTTCTTC CASSLSGTYNEQFF
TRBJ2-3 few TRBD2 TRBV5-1 TGCGCCAGCAGCGGGCCGGGACTAGCATCCCCAGATACGCAGTATTTT CASSGPGLASPDTQYF
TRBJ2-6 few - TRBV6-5 TGTGCCAGCAGTTACTACACCAGAGTTAGGGGACTCAGCTCTGGGGCCAACGTCCTGACTTTC CASSYYTRVRGLSSGANVLTF
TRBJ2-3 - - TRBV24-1 TGTGCCACCAGTGATACCTTAGCGCCTAGCACAGATACGCAGTATTTT CATSDTLAPSTDTQYF
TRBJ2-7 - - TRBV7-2 TGTGCCAGCGGAGGGGACAACAGCTACGAGCAGTACTTC CASGGDNSYEQYF
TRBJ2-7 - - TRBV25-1 TGTGCCAGCAGTAAAGTGGGACTTGCGCACTACGAGCAGTACTTC CASSKVGLAHYEQYF
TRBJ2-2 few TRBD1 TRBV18 TGTGCCAGCTCAACCAGGACAGGGGAAAACACCGGGGAGCTGTTTTTT CASSTRTGENTGELFF
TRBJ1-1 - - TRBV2 TGTGCCAGCAGTGACAGGCCGAACACTGAAGCTTTCTTT CASSDRPNTEAFF
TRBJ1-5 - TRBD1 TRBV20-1 TGCAGTGCTGGACTCCCCAGGGGGGATTATAGCAATCAGCCCCAGCATTTT CSAGLPRGDYSNQPQHF
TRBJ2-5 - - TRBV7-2 TGTGCCAGCAGCCACCGGACAGAACAAGAGACCCAGTACTTC CASSHRTEQETQYF
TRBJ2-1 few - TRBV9 TGTGCCAGCGGGAGTAGAGACAATGAGCAGTTCTTC CASGSRDNEQFF
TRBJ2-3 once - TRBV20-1 TGCAGTGCTAGAGATATCTTTGGGGCAGATACGCAGTATTTT CSARDIFGADTQYF
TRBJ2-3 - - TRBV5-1 TGCGCCAGCAGCTTAAATCACAACACAGATGCGCAGTATTTT CASSLNHNTDAQYF
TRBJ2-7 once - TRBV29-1 TGCAGCGTCAAACAATTGTACGGCTCCTACGAGCAGTACTTC CSVKQLYGSYEQYF
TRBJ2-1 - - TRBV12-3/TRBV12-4 TGTGCCAGCAGTTTGTTTAGGAATGAGCAGTTCTTC CASSLFRNEQFF
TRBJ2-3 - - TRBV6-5 TGTGCCAGCACCATAGGGGGTTATAGCACAGATACGCAGTATTTT CASTIGGYSTDTQYF
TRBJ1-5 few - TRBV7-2 TGTGCCAGCAGCTTCGGGGGGCTTAGAGATCAGCCCCAGCATTTT CASSFGGLRDQPQHF
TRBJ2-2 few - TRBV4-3 TGCGCCAGCAGCCGCGCGGACAGCGCGAACACCGGGGAGCTGTTTTTT CASSRADSANTGELFF
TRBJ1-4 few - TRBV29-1 TGCAGCGTTGAAGATCTCGGCAATGAAAAACTGTTTTTT CSVEDLGNEKLFF
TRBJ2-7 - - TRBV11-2 TGTGCCAGCAGCTTCAGGGGCAACGAGCAGTACTTC CASSFRGNEQYF
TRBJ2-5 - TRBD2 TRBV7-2 TGTGCCAGTGGGCTAGCGGGGATCCAAGAGACCCAGTACTTC CASGLAGIQETQYF